The present T cell receptor beta chain was sequenced within a study of blood T cell repertoires in COVID-19. Study details: COVID-19 samples from acute and convalescent phases originated in the United States, Italy and Spain. T cells, B-cell-depleted T cells, or PBMCs provided the cDNA or gDNA that served as material.

Here immunoSEQ multiplex PCR was the method, and the copy in TCRdb shows in-frame clones only, minus some. This sample has roughly 290,000 clones; 90% occur once, and the top ten carry 1.7%. This study enrolled people aged roughly 18 to 89 from around 25 US geographic areas. Participant reports of clinical history set cohort assignment. This TCR derives from a woman aged 18-29 years with acute COVID-19. The specimen sequenced was PBMCs or T cells enriched from blood (not recorded which).

The CDR3 coding sequence is TGTGCCAGCAGCTTGGATAGAGACTACGAGCAGTACTTC. This encodes CASSLDRDYEQYF. This chain joins TRBV5-6 and TRBJ2-7; no reliable D call. This CDR3 is built from 13 residues. V lost 0 bases to trimming and J lost 3 bases, with 7 bases between them. Looked up from germline, CDR1 is SGHDT and CDR2 is YYEEEE. Together with reference TRBV5-6 and TRBJ2-7, the CDR3 gives the full variable domain: DAGVTQSPTHLIKTRGQQVTLRCSPKSGHDTVSWYQQALGQGPQFIFQYYEEEERQRGNFPDRFSGHQFPNYSSELNVNALLLGDSALYLCASSLDRDYEQYFGPGTRLTVT.